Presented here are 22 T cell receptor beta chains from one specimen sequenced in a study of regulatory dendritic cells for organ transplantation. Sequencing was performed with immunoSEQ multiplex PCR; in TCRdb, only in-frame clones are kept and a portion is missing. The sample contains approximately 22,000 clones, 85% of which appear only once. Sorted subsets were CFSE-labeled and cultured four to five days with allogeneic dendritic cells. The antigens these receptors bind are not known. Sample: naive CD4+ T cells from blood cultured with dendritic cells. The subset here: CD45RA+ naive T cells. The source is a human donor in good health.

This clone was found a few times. In DNA, the CDR3 is TGTGCCAGCAGCGTAGCCCCACTCAGGAACTATGGCTACACCTTC. Translating gives CASSVAPLRNYGYTF. The chain uses TRBV9 and TRBJ1-2, with D unresolved. The CDR3 contains 15 residues. V dropped 0 bases and J dropped 2 bases, with 11 bases sitting between them. The germline CDR1 and CDR2 sequences are SGDLS and YYNGEE.

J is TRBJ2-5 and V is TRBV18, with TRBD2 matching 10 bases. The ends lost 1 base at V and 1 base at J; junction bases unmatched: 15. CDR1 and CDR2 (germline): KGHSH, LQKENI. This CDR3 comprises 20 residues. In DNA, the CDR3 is TGTGCCAGCTCACCACTAGTGCAGACTAGCGGGCGTAGATTCCAAGAGACCCAGTACTTC. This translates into CASSPLVQTSGRRFQETQYF.

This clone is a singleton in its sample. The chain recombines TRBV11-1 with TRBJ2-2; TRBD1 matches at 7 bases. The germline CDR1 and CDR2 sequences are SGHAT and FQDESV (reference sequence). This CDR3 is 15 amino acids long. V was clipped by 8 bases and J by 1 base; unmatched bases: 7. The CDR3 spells CASRGRTGNTGELFF. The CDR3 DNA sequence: TGTGCCAGCCGTGGAAGGACAGGGAACACCGGGGAGCTGTTTTTT.

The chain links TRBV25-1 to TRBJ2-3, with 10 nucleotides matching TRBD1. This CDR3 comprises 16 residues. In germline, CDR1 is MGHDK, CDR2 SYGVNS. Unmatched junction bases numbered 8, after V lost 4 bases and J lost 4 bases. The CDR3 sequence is CASSAAGTGVSDTQYF. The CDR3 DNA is TGTGCCAGCAGTGCCGCCGGGACAGGGGTTTCAGATACGCAGTATTTT.

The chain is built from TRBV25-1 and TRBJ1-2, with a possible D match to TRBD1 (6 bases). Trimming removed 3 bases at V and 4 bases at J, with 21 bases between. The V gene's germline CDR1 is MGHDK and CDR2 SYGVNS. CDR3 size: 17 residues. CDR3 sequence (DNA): TGTGCCAGCAGTGATTCAGGGACGCTGAGGGGGGTCTATGGCTACACCTTC. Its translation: CASSDSGTLRGVYGYTF.

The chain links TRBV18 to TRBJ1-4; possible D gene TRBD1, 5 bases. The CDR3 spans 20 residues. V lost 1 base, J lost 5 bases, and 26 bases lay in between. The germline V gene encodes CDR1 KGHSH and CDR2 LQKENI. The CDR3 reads CASSPRFRGEGLYGNEKLFF. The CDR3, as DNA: TGTGCCAGCTCACCACGGTTCCGGGGCGAGGGGCTATATGGGAATGAAAAACTGTTTTTT.

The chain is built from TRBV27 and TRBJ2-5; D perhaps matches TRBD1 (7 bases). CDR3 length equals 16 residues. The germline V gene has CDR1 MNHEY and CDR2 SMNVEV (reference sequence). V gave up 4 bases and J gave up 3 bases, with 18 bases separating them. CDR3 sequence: CASSSARGRGEETQYF. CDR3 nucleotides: TGTGCCAGCAGTTCAGCTCGGGGCAGGGGGGAAGAGACCCAGTACTTC.

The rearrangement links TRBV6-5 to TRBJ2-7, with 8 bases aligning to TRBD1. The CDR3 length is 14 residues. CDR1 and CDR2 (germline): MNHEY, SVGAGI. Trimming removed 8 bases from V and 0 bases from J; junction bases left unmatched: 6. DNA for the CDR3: TGTGCCAGCGGCAGGACAGGGAGCTCCTACGAGCAGTACTTC. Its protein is CASGRTGSSYEQYF.

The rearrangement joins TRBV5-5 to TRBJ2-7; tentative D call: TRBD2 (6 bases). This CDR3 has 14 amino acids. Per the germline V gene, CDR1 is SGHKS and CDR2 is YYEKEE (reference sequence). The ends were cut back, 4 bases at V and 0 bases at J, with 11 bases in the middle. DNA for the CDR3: TGTGCCAGCAGCCGGGACTGGAGCTCCTACGAGCAGTACTTC. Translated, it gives CASSRDWSSYEQYF.

CDR3 sequence: CASSRGHPPNYGYTF. The CDR3 DNA reads as TGTGCCAGCAGCCGGGGACATCCCCCTAACTATGGCTACACCTTC. V is TRBV13 and J is TRBJ1-2, with D possibly being TRBD1 (6 bases). The CDR3 is 15 residues long. Trimming shortened V by 5 bases and J by 0 bases, and 13 bases separated the two germline ends. CDR1 PRHDT and CDR2 FYEKMQ come from the germline V gene (reference sequence). Full variable domain (outside the CDR3, taken from reference TRBV13 and TRBJ1-2): AAGVIQSPRHLIKEKRETATLKCYPIPRHDTVYWYQQGPGQDPQFLISFYEKMQSDKGSIPDRFSAQQFSDYHSELNMSSLELGDSALYFCASSRGHPPNYGYTFGSGTRLTVV.

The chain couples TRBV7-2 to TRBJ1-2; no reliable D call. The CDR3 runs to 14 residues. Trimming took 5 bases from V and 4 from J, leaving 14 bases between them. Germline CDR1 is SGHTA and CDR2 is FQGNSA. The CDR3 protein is CASSDGIGSYGYTF. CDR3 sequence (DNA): TGTGCCAGCAGCGACGGGATCGGCAGCTATGGCTACACCTTC. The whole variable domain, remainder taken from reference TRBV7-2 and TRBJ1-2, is GAGVSQSPSNKVTEKGKDVELRCDPISGHTALYWYRQSLGQGLEFLIYFQGNSAPDKSGLPSDRFSAERTGGSVSTLTIQRTQQEDSAVYLCASSDGIGSYGYTFGSGTRLTVV.

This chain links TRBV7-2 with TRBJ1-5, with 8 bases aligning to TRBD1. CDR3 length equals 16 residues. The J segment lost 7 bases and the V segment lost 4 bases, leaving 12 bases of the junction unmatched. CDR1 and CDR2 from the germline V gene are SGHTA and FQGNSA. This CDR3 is CASSSQGVLGGQPQHF. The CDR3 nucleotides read TGTGCCAGCAGCTCACAGGGGGTTTTGGGGGGCCAGCCCCAGCATTTT. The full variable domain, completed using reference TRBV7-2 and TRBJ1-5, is GAGVSQSPSNKVTEKGKDVELRCDPISGHTALYWYRQSLGQGLEFLIYFQGNSAPDKSGLPSDRFSAERTGGSVSTLTIQRTQQEDSAVYLCASSSQGVLGGQPQHFGDGTRLSIL.

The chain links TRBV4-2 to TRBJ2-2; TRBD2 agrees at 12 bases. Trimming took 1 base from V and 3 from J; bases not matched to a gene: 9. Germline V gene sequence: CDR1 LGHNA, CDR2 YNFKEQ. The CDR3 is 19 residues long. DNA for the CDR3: TGTGCCAGCAGCCAAGTGGCGCTAGCGGGGGGGCCGGACACCGGGGAGCTGTTTTTT. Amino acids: CASSQVALAGGPDTGELFF.

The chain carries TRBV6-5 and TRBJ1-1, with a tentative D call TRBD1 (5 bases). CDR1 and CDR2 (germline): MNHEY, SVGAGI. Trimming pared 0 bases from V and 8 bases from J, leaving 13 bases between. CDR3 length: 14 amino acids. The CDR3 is CASSYSGPLAEAFF. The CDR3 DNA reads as TGTGCCAGCAGTTACTCGGGGCCCCTAGCGGAAGCTTTCTTT.

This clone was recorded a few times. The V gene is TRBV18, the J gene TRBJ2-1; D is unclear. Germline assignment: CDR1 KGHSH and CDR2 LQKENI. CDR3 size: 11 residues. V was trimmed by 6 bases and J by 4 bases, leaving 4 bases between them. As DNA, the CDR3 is TGTGCCAGCTCCCCATACAATGAGCAGTTCTTC. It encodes CASSPYNEQFF.

For the CDR3, the DNA is TGTGCCAGCAGCGGGACAGGGGTGGAAACGAGGAACACTGAAGCTTTCTTT. Its translation is CASSGTGVETRNTEAFF. The chain has TRBV5-6 and TRBJ1-1, with 10 bases matching TRBD1. This CDR3 is 17 amino acids long. Trimming took 4 bases from V and 1 from J; bases not matched to a gene: 10. Germline CDR1 is SGHDT and CDR2 is YYEEEE.

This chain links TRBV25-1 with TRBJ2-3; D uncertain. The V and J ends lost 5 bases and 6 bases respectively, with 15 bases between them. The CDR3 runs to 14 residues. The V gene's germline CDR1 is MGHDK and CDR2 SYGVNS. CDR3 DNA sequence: TGTGCCAGCAGTAGAGTTGGGTCGAGGGATACGCAGTATTTT. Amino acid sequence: CASSRVGSRDTQYF.

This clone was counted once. The CDR3 is CASSMGTLAGVRETQYF. The CDR3 nucleotides read TGTGCCAGTAGTATGGGGACCCTAGCGGGAGTGCGGGAGACCCAGTACTTC. This rearrangement joins TRBV19 to TRBJ2-5, with 10 bases lining up with TRBD2. The germline V gene has CDR1 LNHDA and CDR2 SQIVND (reference sequence). This CDR3 region has 17 residues. The ends lost 3 bases at V and 5 bases at J; junction bases unmatched: 12.

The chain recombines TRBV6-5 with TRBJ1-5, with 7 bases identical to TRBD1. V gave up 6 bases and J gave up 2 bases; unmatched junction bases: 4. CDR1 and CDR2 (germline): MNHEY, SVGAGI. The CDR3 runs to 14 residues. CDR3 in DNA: TGTGCCAGCAGCCGCGGGACAGGCAATCAGCCCCAGCATTTT. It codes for CASSRGTGNQPQHF.

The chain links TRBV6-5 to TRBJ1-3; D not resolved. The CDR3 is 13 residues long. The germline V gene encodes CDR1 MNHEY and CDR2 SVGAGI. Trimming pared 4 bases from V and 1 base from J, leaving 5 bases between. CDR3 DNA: TGTGCCAGCAGTTGGCGGTCTGGAAACACCATATATTTT. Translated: CASSWRSGNTIYF.

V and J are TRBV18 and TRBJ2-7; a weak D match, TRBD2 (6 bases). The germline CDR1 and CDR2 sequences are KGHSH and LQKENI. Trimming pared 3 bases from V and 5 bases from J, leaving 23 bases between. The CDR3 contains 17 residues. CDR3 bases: TGTGCCAGCTCACCTCCTATCCCGGGACTCCGTCCTGACGAGCAGTACTTC. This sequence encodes CASSPPIPGLRPDEQYF.

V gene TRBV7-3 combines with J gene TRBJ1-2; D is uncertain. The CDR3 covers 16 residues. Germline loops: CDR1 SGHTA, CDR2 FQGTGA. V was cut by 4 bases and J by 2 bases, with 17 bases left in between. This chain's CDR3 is CASSSISLPANYGYTF. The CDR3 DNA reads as TGTGCCAGCAGCTCCATAAGCCTACCAGCCAACTATGGCTACACCTTC.